Presented here are 31 T cell receptor beta chains from one specimen sequenced in a study of T cell responses to AZD1222 COVID-19 vaccine (dated by TCRdb to about 2021). The sample's time point label, in plain terms: about 28 days (+/-7) after the second vaccine dose. Library creation used the immunoSEQ multiplex PCR assay. The table was pulled from immuneACCESS by TCRdb, which kept in-frame rearrangements only. Such tables lose some clones; where checked, under half of the loss comes from unresolved V genes, and the rest has no known cause. This sample holds some 100,000 clones; 80% to 90% were observed only once. The top ten hold under 3% of the sample. This material consisted of peripheral blood, taken 28 days after the second AZD1222 dose. The source is an adult who received the AZD1222 COVID-19 vaccine.

V and J are TRBV4-1 and TRBJ2-3; a weak D match, TRBD1 (5 bases). Germline CDR1 and CDR2: MGHRA and YSYEKL. This CDR3 comprises 18 residues. The germline V and J ends were trimmed by 0 bases and 11 bases, with 27 bases remaining between them. The CDR3 nucleotides read TGCGCCAGCAGCCAAGATGGCGTCAGTTGGACACGGGCCAATTGGCAGTATTTT. This codes for CASSQDGVSWTRANWQYF.

The sample holds one count of this clone. The chain links TRBV24-1 to TRBJ2-5; 9 bases align to TRBD2. The CDR3 is made up of 15 amino acids. J lost 5 bases, V lost 3 bases, and 6 bases had no gene match. In germline, CDR1 is KGHDR, CDR2 SFDVKD. This CDR3 reads CATSDPSGAGETQYF. CDR3 nucleotide sequence: TGTGCCACCAGTGATCCTAGCGGGGCGGGGGAGACCCAGTACTTC.

The chain joins TRBV4-1 to TRBJ1-2; a possible D gene is TRBD1 (6 bases). CDR3 length equals 16 residues. The germline V gene has CDR1 MGHRA and CDR2 YSYEKL. V dropped 0 bases and J dropped 2 bases, with 13 bases sitting between them. The CDR3 sequence: CASSQDTQTGNYGYTF. CDR3 DNA: TGCGCCAGCAGCCAAGACACCCAGACAGGCAACTATGGCTACACCTTC.

The V and J genes are TRBV6-5 and TRBJ2-3; 7 nucleotides match TRBD2. Germline V lookup: CDR1 MNHEY, CDR2 SVGAGI. The CDR3 sequence is 14 residues long. V shed 7 bases, J shed 1 base, and the junction held 5 bases outside the gene matches. The CDR3 DNA follows: TGTGCCAGCAATAGACTAGCTGGCACAGATACGCAGTATTTT. This sequence encodes CASNRLAGTDTQYF.

J is TRBJ1-6 and V is TRBV7-8; 9 nucleotides match TRBD1. V was pared by 5 bases and J by 1 base, with 6 bases of the junction left unmatched. The V gene's germline CDR1 is SGHVS and CDR2 FQNEAQ. The CDR3 has 17 residues. The CDR3 region is CASSHTGTGSYNSPLHF. CDR3 DNA: TGTGCCAGCAGCCACACCGGGACAGGGTCCTATAATTCACCCCTCCACTTT.

The V and J genes are TRBV7-9 and TRBJ2-1; the match to TRBD2 covers 8 bases. This CDR3 has 15 residues. Germline CDR1 SEHNR, CDR2 FQNEAQ (reference sequence). Trimming took 4 bases from V and 2 from J; bases not matched to a gene: 4. CDR3 in amino acids: CASSWERETYNEQFF. The CDR3 DNA follows: TGTGCCAGCAGCTGGGAGCGGGAGACCTACAATGAGCAGTTCTTC.

This clone was recorded once. This chain links TRBV3-1 (or the pseudogene TRBV3-2) with TRBJ1-3; possible D gene TRBD1, 5 bases. This CDR3 has 14 residues. V lost 4 bases and J lost 2, with 9 bases in between. The germline gives CDR1 LGHDT, CDR2 YNNKEL (reference sequence). DNA for the CDR3: TGTGCCAGCAGCCTTGCGGGGCCTGGAAACACCATATATTTT. Amino acids: CASSLAGPGNTIYF.

The V call is TRBV29-1, the J call TRBJ1-2; 11 bases are a match to TRBD1. Germline V lookup: CDR1 SQVTM, CDR2 ANQGSEA. This CDR3 has 13 residues. V was clipped by 4 bases and J by 2 bases; unmatched bases: 0. CDR3: CSVGDRGNYGYTF. The CDR3 DNA sequence: TGCAGCGTTGGGGACAGGGGGAACTATGGCTACACCTTC.

The rearrangement uses TRBV7-2 and TRBJ1-3, with 8 bases fitting TRBD1. Per germline, CDR1 SGHTA and CDR2 FQGNSA. With V trimmed by 0 bases and J by 3 bases, 10 bases remained unmatched. This CDR3 region has 18 residues. CDR3 region: CASSLAHWTGKGGNTIYF. CDR3 sequence (DNA): TGTGCCAGCAGCTTAGCGCATTGGACAGGGAAGGGTGGAAACACCATATATTTT.

A single count supports this clone. This chain uses TRBV6-6 with TRBJ1-3; D is uncertain. Germline V gives CDR1 MNHNY, CDR2 SVGAGI (reference sequence). Trimming took off 7 bases at V and 3 bases at J, with 4 bases between the two ends. The CDR3 has 11 residues. CDR3 loop: CASTSGNTIYF. In DNA form, the CDR3 reads TGTGCCAGCACAAGTGGAAACACCATATATTTT.

The genes are TRBV7-3 and TRBJ1-5; TRBD1 is a possible D gene (5 bases). From germline, CDR1 is SGHTA and CDR2 FQGTGA. The CDR3 runs 15 residues. V lost 5 bases and J lost 8, with 19 bases in between. The CDR3 DNA follows: TGTGCCAGCAGCCGACACAGGAGGTCTGACGAGCCCCAGCATTTT. Translating gives CASSRHRRSDEPQHF.

A few counts support this clone. The V and J genes are TRBV6-5 and TRBJ2-7, with 8 bases lining up with TRBD1. The V gene's germline CDR1 is MNHEY and CDR2 SVGAGI. This CDR3 has 14 residues. J gave up 2 bases and V 6 bases, and 6 bases lay outside the gene matches. DNA for the CDR3: TGTGCCAGCAGCGATAGGGACAGGCCCTACGAGCAGTACTTC. It codes for CASSDRDRPYEQYF.

This sequence joins TRBV18 and TRBJ1-1; no definite D call. CDR3 length: 17 amino acids. CDR1 and CDR2 (germline): KGHSH, LQKENI. V was shortened by 3 bases and J by 0 bases, with 17 bases between the two germline ends. CDR3 sequence: CASSPLQSGPMNTEAFF. Here the CDR3 DNA reads TGTGCCAGCTCACCTCTGCAGTCGGGCCCGATGAACACTGAAGCTTTCTTT.

With respect to this clone: One end of the junction does not line up with germline, which may come from a read error. The chain has TRBV27 and TRBJ1-2, with 10 bases that match TRBD1. The CDR3 contains 14 residues. CDR1 is MNHEY, CDR2 SMNVEV, per germline (reference sequence). The CDR3 nucleotides read TGTGCCGGCAGTTCCCTCGACAGGGGGCGCGGCTACACCTTC. This sequence encodes CAGSSLDRGRGYTF.

CDR3 bases: TGCGCCAGCAGCCCTTGGGGGACCGGTGAGACCCAGTACTTC. Translation gives CASSPWGTGETQYF. This chain links TRBV5-1 with TRBJ2-5; D assignment may be TRBD1 or TRBD2 (5 bases each). V was cut by 4 bases and J by 5 bases, with 15 bases left in between. This CDR3 spans 14 amino acids. CDR1 and CDR2 from the germline V gene are SGHRS and YFSETQ.

CDR3 sequence: CAISSGQGSTQDEKLFF. The DNA of the CDR3 is TGTGCCATCAGTTCCGGACAGGGATCAACACAGGATGAAAAACTGTTTTTT. The V call is TRBV10-3, the J call TRBJ1-4; 8 nucleotides line up with TRBD1. CDR3 size: 17 residues. Germline V lookup: CDR1 ENHRY, CDR2 SYGVKD. V shed 5 bases and J 6 bases; nucleotides not matched to a gene: 14.

In this sample, this clone turned up once. V and J are TRBV6-5 and TRBJ2-5; the match to TRBD1 covers 8 bases. V trimming: 11 bases; J trimming: 2 bases; junction bases outside the gene matches: 7. CDR1 is MNHEY, CDR2 SVGAGI, per germline. This CDR3 has 13 amino acids. The CDR3 is CAPRTGGQETQYF. The CDR3 DNA sequence: TGTGCCCCCCGTACAGGGGGGCAAGAGACCCAGTACTTC.

The chain couples TRBV4-2 to TRBJ2-2; the D gene is possibly TRBD1 (6 bases). This CDR3 is built from 17 residues. Looked up from germline, CDR1 is LGHNA and CDR2 is YNFKEQ. V was cut by 4 bases and J by 2 bases, with 17 bases left in between. The CDR3 spells CASSPHGDTLNTGELFF. The CDR3, as DNA: TGTGCCAGCAGCCCTCATGGGGACACTCTTAACACCGGGGAGCTGTTTTTT.

This clone was seen just once. The chain combines TRBV6-5 with TRBJ2-1; D gene unclear. The germline gives CDR1 MNHEY, CDR2 SVGAGI. This CDR3 has 11 residues. Trimming took 2 bases from V and 8 from J, leaving 4 bases between them. CDR3 in amino acids: CASSYLDEQFF. Here the CDR3 DNA reads TGTGCCAGCAGTTACCTCGATGAGCAGTTCTTC.

A word on this clone: Sequence at one end of the junction differs from germline and may be a read error. The genes are TRBV7-9 and TRBJ1-4; 7 bases line up with TRBD1. Germline V lookup: CDR1 SEHNR, CDR2 FQNEAQ (reference sequence). The CDR3 spans 14 residues. CDR3 sequence (DNA): TGTGCCAGCAGCTTAGGGCAGGGGGTGGAAAGACTGTTTTTT. It yields the protein CASSLGQGVERLFF.

The V call is TRBV7-6, the J call TRBJ1-4; 7 nucleotides line up with TRBD1. The CDR3 has 14 residues. With V trimmed by 1 base and J by 7 bases, 3 bases remained unmatched. Germline values: CDR1 SGHVS, CDR2 FNYEAQ. The CDR3 DNA is TGTGCCAGCAGCTTAGGTGGGACAGCTGAAAAACTGTTTTTT. Amino acids: CASSLGGTAEKLFF.

The chain employs TRBV6-5 and TRBJ2-7; D unresolved. V was pared by 0 bases and J by 1 base, with 10 bases between. The CDR3 is 15 amino acids. The germline V gene encodes CDR1 MNHEY and CDR2 SVGAGI. DNA for the CDR3: TGTGCCAGCAGTTACTCGATAGGAGAGTCCTACGAGCAGTACTTC. Its protein product is CASSYSIGESYEQYF.

The table lists this clone with a few counts. CDR3 sequence reads: CATFFTANTEAFF. For the CDR3, the DNA is TGTGCCACCTTTTTTACAGCGAACACTGAAGCTTTCTTT. The rearrangement links TRBV12-3 or TRBV12-4 to TRBJ1-1, with D hard to call. V was pared by 10 bases and J by 1 base, with 13 bases between. The CDR3 loop spans 13 amino acids.

The V and J genes are TRBV5-6 and TRBJ1-1; no clear D. The CDR3 is 14 amino acids. Trimming cost V 0 bases and J 7 bases, with 13 bases left between them. Germline V gene sequence: CDR1 SGHDT, CDR2 YYEEEE. CDR3 sequence (DNA): TGTGCCAGCAGCTTGGTAGGGTCGTTCGTTGAAGCTTTCTTT. It encodes CASSLVGSFVEAFF.

As to this clone: Different DNA sequences within this sample yield the same CDR3. The genes are TRBV12-3 or TRBV12-4 and TRBJ2-3, with D uncertain. The V end was cut by 3 bases, the J end by 6 bases, with 4 bases between. The length of the CDR3 is 11 residues. CDR3 amino acids: CASSLGDTQYF. The CDR3 DNA reads as TGTGCCAGCAGTTTGGGGGATACGCAGTATTTT.

The chain has TRBV9 and TRBJ1-1; the D is unclear. Trimming removed 4 bases from V and 4 bases from J, with 17 bases in between. Germline V CDR1 and CDR2: SGDLS, YYNGEE. This CDR3 is 15 amino acids long. CDR3 in amino acids: CASSPAGGSGTEAFF. The CDR3 coding sequence is TGTGCCAGCAGCCCAGCGGGAGGGAGCGGCACTGAAGCTTTCTTT. The variable domain in full, with the rest retrieved from reference TRBV9 and TRBJ1-1, is DSGVTQTPKHLITATGQRVTLRCSPRSGDLSVYWYQQSLDQGLQFLIQYYNGEERAKGNILERFSAQQFPDLHSELNLSSLELGDSALYFCASSPAGGSGTEAFFGQGTRLTVV.

V is TRBV3-1 (or the pseudogene TRBV3-2) and J is TRBJ2-1; a weak D match, TRBD1 (5 bases). V gave up 3 bases and J gave up 5 bases, with 11 bases separating them. The CDR3 totals 14 residues. Germline assignment: CDR1 LGHDT and CDR2 YNNKEL (reference sequence). CDR3 DNA sequence: TGTGCCAGCAGCCAGGCAAGGGGCGACAATGAGCAGTTCTTC. Its translation is CASSQARGDNEQFF.

The chain is built from TRBV19 and TRBJ2-3; 8 positions agree with TRBD2. Germline-derived CDR1 and CDR2 are LNHDA and SQIVND (reference sequence). The V and J ends lost 9 bases and 2 bases, in that order; junction bases with no gene match: 7. The CDR3 is made up of 14 amino acids. DNA for the CDR3: TGTGCCAGCCGCGGACTAGCTTACACAGATACGCAGTATTTT. Amino acid sequence: CASRGLAYTDTQYF.

This clone came up once. V gene TRBV9 combines with J gene TRBJ2-5; 12 nucleotides align to TRBD2. Per germline, CDR1 SGDLS and CDR2 YYNGEE. The CDR3 sequence is 16 residues long. V shed 4 bases, J shed 5 bases, and the junction held 9 bases outside the gene matches. As DNA, the CDR3 is TGTGCCAGCAGCCAGCCGACTAGCGGGAGTGATGAGACCCAGTACTTC. This codes for CASSQPTSGSDETQYF.

The rearrangement joins TRBV3-1 (or the pseudogene TRBV3-2) to TRBJ1-4; weak D call: TRBD1 (6 bases). V dropped 2 bases and J dropped 5 bases, with 15 bases sitting between them. The CDR3 sequence is 16 residues long. Germline V CDR1 and CDR2: LGHDT, YNNKEL (reference sequence). CDR3 loop: CASSQTMGRGNEKLFF. Here the CDR3 DNA reads TGTGCCAGCAGCCAAACCATGGGCAGGGGCAATGAAAAACTGTTTTTT.

V gene TRBV10-3 combines with J gene TRBJ1-1; D possibly corresponds to TRBD1 (6 bases). From germline, CDR1 is ENHRY and CDR2 SYGVKD. Trimming stripped 8 bases from V and 2 bases from J, with 12 bases between. CDR3 length: 13 amino acids. For the CDR3, the DNA is TGTGCCATCGGGGGGGCTGGAAACACTGAAGCTTTCTTT. Protein product: CAIGGAGNTEAFF.